Presented here are 10 T cell receptor beta chains from one specimen sequenced in a study of blood T cell repertoires in COVID-19. Clones were read by immunoSEQ multiplex PCR, and TCRdb kept only the in-frame ones, dropping some. Of roughly 13,000 clones listed, 85% to 90% are singletons. What was sequenced was peripheral blood. These receptors all stem from a human donor in a cohort sampled during active COVID-19.

The chain combines TRBV5-1 with TRBJ2-7; perhaps TRBD1 as D (5 bases). The CDR3 totals 15 residues. Germline lookup yields CDR1 SGHRS and CDR2 YFSETQ. Trimming took off 4 bases at V and 3 bases at J, with 17 bases between the two ends. CDR3 amino acids: CASSPDNPNDYEQYF. The CDR3 DNA reads as TGCGCCAGCAGCCCGGACAATCCTAATGACTACGAGCAGTACTTC.

This rearrangement joins TRBV18 to TRBJ1-3; TRBD1 is a possible D gene (6 bases). V was trimmed by 6 bases and J by 0 bases, leaving 18 bases between them. The CDR3 loop spans 17 amino acids. CDR1 is KGHSH, CDR2 LQKENI, per germline. CDR3 in DNA: TGTGCCAGCTCGCTACAGGGAACTGGAAGCTCTGGAAACACCATATATTTT. This translates into CASSLQGTGSSGNTIYF. Supplemented by reference TRBV18 and TRBJ1-3, the full variable domain reads NAGVMQNPRHLVRRRGQEARLRCSPMKGHSHVYWYRQLPEEGLKFMVYLQKENIIDESGMPKERFSAEFPKEGPSILRIQQVVRGDSAAYFCASSLQGTGSSGNTIYFGEGSWLTVV.

The chain combines TRBV5-1 with TRBJ1-3, with 10 positions matching TRBD1. CDR1 and CDR2 (germline): SGHRS, YFSETQ. There are 13 residues in the CDR3. V shed 5 bases and J 8 bases; nucleotides not matched to a gene: 4. The CDR3 region has the DNA TGCGCCAGCAGGACCGGGACAGGGGACACCATATATTTT. Translation gives CASRTGTGDTIYF.

The chain employs TRBV12-5 and TRBJ2-5; perhaps TRBD2 as D (5 bases). The length of the CDR3 is 15 residues. The germline V gene encodes CDR1 LGHNT and CDR2 FRNRAP. V lost 2 bases and J 7 bases, leaving 17 bases between the germline ends. This CDR3 is CASGLPSGSRVTQYF. In nucleotides, the CDR3 is TGTGCTAGTGGTTTGCCCTCGGGATCCAGAGTGACCCAGTACTTC.

Only a few counts were recorded for this clone. The chain recombines TRBV27 with TRBJ2-7; D is unresolved. Germline CDR1 and CDR2: MNHEY and SMNVEV (reference sequence). V was clipped by 6 bases and J by 2 bases, with 11 bases between them. The CDR3 has 13 residues. CDR3 residues: CASSKTVAYEQYF. The CDR3 DNA reads TGTGCCAGCAGCAAGACTGTCGCCTACGAGCAGTACTTC.

This rearrangement joins TRBV11-2 to TRBJ1-5, with D possibly being TRBD1 (5 bases). V lost 3 bases and J 4 bases, leaving 7 bases between the germline ends. The CDR3 runs 13 residues. Germline V gene data show CDR1 as SGHAT and CDR2 as FQNNGV. CDR3 nucleotide sequence: TGTGCCAGCAGCTTGGGGCGGAATCAGCCCCAGCATTTT. Residues: CASSLGRNQPQHF.

The chain couples TRBV7-6 to TRBJ2-1; D unresolved. V was shortened by 5 bases and J by 7 bases, with 9 bases between the two germline ends. CDR3 length equals 12 residues. From germline, CDR1 is SGHVS and CDR2 FNYEAQ. The CDR3 loop is CASSHQKNEQFF. CDR3 nucleotide sequence: TGTGCCAGCAGCCACCAGAAGAATGAGCAGTTCTTC.

The rearrangement joins TRBV5-4 to TRBJ2-2; TRBD1 matches 7 bases. V lost 2 bases and J lost 3; bases outside the gene matches: 1. CDR3 size: 14 residues. CDR1 SGHNT and CDR2 YYREEE come from the germline V gene (reference sequence). CDR3 in amino acids: CASSLGGDTGELFF. CDR3 DNA sequence: TGTGCCAGCAGCTTAGGGGGCGACACCGGGGAGCTGTTTTTT. The full variable domain, its missing parts supplied by reference TRBV5-4 and TRBJ2-2, is ETGVTQSPTHLIKTRGQQVTLRCSSQSGHNTVSWYQQALGQGPQFIFQYYREEENGRGNFPPRFSGLQFPNYSSELNVNALELDDSALYLCASSLGGDTGELFFGEGSRLTVL.

CDR3 bases: TGTGCCATCAGGAGGGACAGGGGGGTGAACACTGAAGCTTTCTTT. Translated: CAIRRDRGVNTEAFF. The gene calls are TRBV10-3 and TRBJ1-1; 11 nucleotides align to TRBD1. Germline CDR1 and CDR2: ENHRY and SYGVKD. The CDR3 is made up of 15 amino acids. Trimming at V came to 6 bases and at J to 0 bases, leaving 3 bases not matched to a gene.

This sequence joins TRBV5-6 and TRBJ1-6; D gene ambiguous. Germline lookup yields CDR1 SGHDT and CDR2 YYEEEE. The CDR3 loop spans 15 amino acids. V lost 6 bases and J 1 base, leaving 11 bases between the germline ends. This CDR3 is CASNTPGSYNSPLHF. DNA for the CDR3: TGTGCCAGCAACACCCCGGGGTCCTATAATTCACCCCTCCACTTT. The complete variable domain, with remaining parts taken from reference TRBV5-6 and TRBJ1-6, reads DAGVTQSPTHLIKTRGQQVTLRCSPKSGHDTVSWYQQALGQGPQFIFQYYEEEERQRGNFPDRFSGHQFPNYSSELNVNALLLGDSALYLCASNTPGSYNSPLHFGNGTRLTVT.